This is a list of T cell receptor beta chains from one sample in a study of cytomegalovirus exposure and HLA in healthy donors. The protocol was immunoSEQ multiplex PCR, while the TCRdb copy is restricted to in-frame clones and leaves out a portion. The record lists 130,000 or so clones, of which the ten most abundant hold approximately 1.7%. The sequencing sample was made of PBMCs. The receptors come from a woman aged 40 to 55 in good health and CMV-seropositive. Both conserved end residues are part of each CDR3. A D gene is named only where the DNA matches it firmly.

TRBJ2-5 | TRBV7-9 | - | TGTGCCAGCAGCTTAGCGCTTTTAGCGGTCCAAGAGACCCAGTACTTC | CASSLALLAVQETQYF
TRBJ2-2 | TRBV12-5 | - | TGTGCTAGTGGTTTGAACAGGGTAGGAACCGGGGAGCTGTTTTTT | CASGLNRVGTGELFF
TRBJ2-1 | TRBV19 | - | TGTGCCAGTAGTTCAGCCCTAGCGCCCGCCTACAATGAGCAGTTCTTC | CASSSALAPAYNEQFF
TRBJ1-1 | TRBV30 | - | TGTGCCTGGAGTGTACCAGGCACTGAGGCTTTCTTT | CAWSVPGTEAFF
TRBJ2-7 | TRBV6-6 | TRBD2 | TGTGCCAGCAGCCTCTCTAGCGGGATGATCACCTACGAGCAGTACTTC | CASSLSSGMITYEQYF
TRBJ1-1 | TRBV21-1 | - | TGTGCCAGCAGCAAAGCTGATGGCGCGGACACTGAAGCTTTCTTT | CASSKADGADTEAFF
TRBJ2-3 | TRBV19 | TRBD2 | TGTGCCAGTAGTCCACGGACTAGCGGAGCCACAGATACGCAGTATTTT | CASSPRTSGATDTQYF
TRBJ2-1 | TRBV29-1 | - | TGCAGCGCCTCCGGGTCGGGACTCGGTTACAATGAGCAGTTCTTC | CSASGSGLGYNEQFF
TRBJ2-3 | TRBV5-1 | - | TGCGCCAGCAGCTTTATGGGGATAGGGGTTTTGCAGGTGGATACGCAGTATTTT | CASSFMGIGVLQVDTQYF
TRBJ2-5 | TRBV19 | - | TGTGCCAGTAGTGAACAGGGAAAAGAGACCCAGTACTTC | CASSEQGKETQYF
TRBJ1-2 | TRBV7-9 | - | TGTGCCAGCAGCTTAGACGGAGACAGCTATGGCTACACCTTC | CASSLDGDSYGYTF
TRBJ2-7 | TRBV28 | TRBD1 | TGTGCCAGCAGTCCCCACGGGACAGACTACGAGCAGTACTTC | CASSPHGTDYEQYF
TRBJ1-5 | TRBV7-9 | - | TGTGCCAGCAGCTTAGAGAGTATGGCCCAGCATTTT | CASSLESMAQHF
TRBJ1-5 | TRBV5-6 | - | TGTGCCAGCAGCTTGGGGGGGCACAATCAGCCCCAGCATTTT | CASSLGGHNQPQHF
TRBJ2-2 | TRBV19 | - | TGTGCCAGTAGTATAGGACGGGGCGGGGAGCTGTTTTTT | CASSIGRGGELFF
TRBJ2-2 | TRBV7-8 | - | TGTGCCAGCAGCTTAGTGCGGTCCGGGGAGCTGTTTTTT | CASSLVRSGELFF
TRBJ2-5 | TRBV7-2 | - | TGTGCCAGCAGCTTAAGTCCCCTCCGGTGGACCCAGTACTTC | CASSLSPLRWTQYF
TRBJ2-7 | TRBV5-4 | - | TGTGCCAGCAGCTTGAAGAGCTCCTACGAGCAGTACTTC | CASSLKSSYEQYF
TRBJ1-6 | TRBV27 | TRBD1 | TGTGCCAGCAGTTTTGGTTGGGACAGCTCCTATAATTCACCCCTCCACTTT | CASSFGWDSSYNSPLHF
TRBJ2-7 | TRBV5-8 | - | TGTGCCAGCAGCTTTGGACTTCCTTCCTACGAGCAGTACTTC | CASSFGLPSYEQYF
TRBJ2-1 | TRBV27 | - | TGTGCCAGCAGTGATTCCCCGGGCCCAGGGTCCTACAATGAGCAGTTCTTC | CASSDSPGPGSYNEQFF
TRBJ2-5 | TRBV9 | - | TGTGCCAGCAGCGGGAGGTCGGGGGAGACCCAGTACTTC | CASSGRSGETQYF
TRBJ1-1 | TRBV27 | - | TGTGCCAGCAGTCCCCCCAAGCACTTCACTGAAGCTTTCTTT | CASSPPKHFTEAFF
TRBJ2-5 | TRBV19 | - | TGTGCCAGTAGTATCTGGCAGGGGGAGACCCAGTACTTC | CASSIWQGETQYF
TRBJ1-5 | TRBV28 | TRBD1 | TGTGCCAGCAGTAAGGGACAGGGGGATATTCAGCCCCAGCATTTT | CASSKGQGDIQPQHF
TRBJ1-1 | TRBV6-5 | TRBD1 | TGTGCCAGCAGTCACGGACAGGGAAGGAACACTGAAGCTTTCTTT | CASSHGQGRNTEAFF
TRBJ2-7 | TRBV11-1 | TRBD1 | TGTGCCAGCAGCTTTGACGGGACAGGGAACCACGAGCAGTACTTC | CASSFDGTGNHEQYF
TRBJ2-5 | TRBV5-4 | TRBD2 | TGTGCCAGCAGCTTGAGGGCTAGCGGGGGCCGAGAGACCCAGTACTTC | CASSLRASGGRETQYF